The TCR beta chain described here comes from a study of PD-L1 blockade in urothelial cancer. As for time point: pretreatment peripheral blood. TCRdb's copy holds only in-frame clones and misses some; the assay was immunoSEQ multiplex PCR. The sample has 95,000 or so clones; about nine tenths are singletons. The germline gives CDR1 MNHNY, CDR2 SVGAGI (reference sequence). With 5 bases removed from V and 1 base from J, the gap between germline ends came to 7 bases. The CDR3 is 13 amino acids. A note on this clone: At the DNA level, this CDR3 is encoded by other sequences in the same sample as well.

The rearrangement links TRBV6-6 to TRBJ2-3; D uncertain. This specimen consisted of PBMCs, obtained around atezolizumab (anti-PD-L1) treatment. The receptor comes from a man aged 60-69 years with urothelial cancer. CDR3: CASSGLGTDTQYF. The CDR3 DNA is TGTGCCAGCAGTGGCCTTGGCACAGATACGCAGTATTTT.